The 2 T cell receptor beta chains reported below all come from one sample, sequenced in a study of T-cell reconstitution after alpha-beta-depleted transplantation in children. A library of TCRbeta sequences, prepared with unique molecular identifiers, was generated. TCRdb reprocessed the PCR reads with MiXCR, giving one entry per CDR3 protein. The table shows roughly 250,000 distinct CDR3 sequences, with around 8% occurring only once. The material sequenced was PBMCs, mostly from graft donor cells, taken 180 days after TCRalphabeta/CD19-depleted stem cell transplant. These receptor sequences come from a male patient between 10 and 17 years old who had a stem cell transplant for acute lymphoblastic leukemia, so the T cells may come from the graft donor.

Only a few counts were recorded for this clonotype. The gene calls are TRBV25-1 and TRBJ2-7; 8 bases match TRBD1. The CDR3 loop spans 17 amino acids. From germline, CDR1 is MGHDK and CDR2 SYGVNS. Trimming took 1 base from V and 0 from J; bases not matched to a gene: 8. CDR3 residues: CASSELRTGSSSYEQYF. In DNA form, the CDR3 reads TGTGCCAGCAGTGAATTGAGGACAGGGTCGAGCTCCTACGAGCAGTACTTC.

At least ten counts were recorded for this clonotype. Here the CDR3 reads CASWGSRGDTIYF. The CDR3 nucleotides are TGTGCCAGCTGGGGGTCTCGAGGGGACACCATATATTTT. The J gene is TRBJ1-3, the V gene TRBV6-1; tentative D call: TRBD1 (5 bases). The CDR3 spans 13 residues. V lost 8 bases and J 8 bases, leaving 16 bases between the germline ends. The germline V gene has CDR1 MNHNS and CDR2 SASEGT.